This TCR beta chain was observed in a study of control samples from healthy donors and cancer patients. Clones were read by immunoSEQ multiplex PCR, and TCRdb kept only the in-frame ones, dropping some. The data contain about 170,000 clones, around 88% of them singletons. The CDR3 spans 15 residues. Germline values: CDR1 DFQATT, CDR2 SNEGSKA (reference sequence). The V and J ends lost 3 bases and 3 bases respectively, with 15 bases between them. This receptor was identified in a woman aged 25 to 39 in good health. What was sequenced was blood. The chain has TRBV20-1 and TRBJ1-5; D remains ambiguous. For the CDR3, the DNA is TGCAGTGCTAGTTCGAGCCGATCCCCCAATCAGCCCCAGCATTTT. Protein: CSASSSRSPNQPQHF.